The 20 T cell receptor beta chains given below trace back to one sample, sequenced in a study of blood T cell repertoires in COVID-19 (dated by TCRdb to about 2020). Library construction relied on the immunoSEQ multiplex PCR assay. TCRdb's version of the immuneACCESS table is confined to in-frame rearrangements and falls short of the full clone set. An unresolved V gene accounts for under half of the shortfall where checked; the remainder is of unknown origin. In this sample the table shows about 250,000 clones, about 86% of which occur a single time. The ten largest clonotypes hold nearly 9% of the sample. The sample consisted of peripheral blood. The receptors were gathered from an elderly man with acute or convalescent COVID-19.

This chain uses TRBV3-1 (or the pseudogene TRBV3-2) with TRBJ2-3, with TRBD2 matching 12 bases. Germline V CDR1 and CDR2: LGHDT, YNNKEL (reference sequence). V lost 7 bases, J lost 0 bases, and 5 bases stayed unmatched. There are 16 residues in the CDR3. CDR3 DNA sequence: TGTGCCAGCACCAAGACTAGCGGGAGAAGCACAGATACGCAGTATTTT. It translates to CASTKTSGRSTDTQYF.

This sequence joins TRBV9 and TRBJ2-3, with 7 nucleotides matching TRBD2. CDR1 and CDR2 from the germline V gene are SGDLS and YYNGEE. The CDR3 extends over 16 amino acids. V gave up 3 bases and J gave up 2 bases; unmatched junction bases: 9. The CDR3 DNA follows: TGTGCCAGCAGCGCTGCCCCGACTAGCAACACAGATACGCAGTATTTT. Translating gives CASSAAPTSNTDTQYF.

This clone ranks as medium-sized (0.01 to 0.1%). The V call is TRBV19, the J call TRBJ1-4, with TRBD1 as a possible D gene (6 bases). Germline lookup yields CDR1 LNHDA and CDR2 SQIVND (reference sequence). The CDR3 spans 15 residues. Trimming pared 8 bases from V and 1 base from J, leaving 14 bases between. DNA of the CDR3: TGTGCCAGTGCGTCGCAGGGGAAAACTAATGAAAAACTGTTTTTT. Protein sequence: CASASQGKTNEKLFF.

This clone came up a few times. V is TRBV5-4 and J is TRBJ1-2; the D gene is possibly TRBD1 (5 bases). The germline V and J ends were trimmed by 4 bases and 5 bases, with 12 bases remaining between them. This CDR3 is 13 amino acids long. Germline CDR1 reads SGHNT; CDR2 reads YYREEE (reference sequence). The CDR3 DNA is TGTGCCAGCAGCCAGTGGAGGGGATATGGCTACACCTTC. Translation: CASSQWRGYGYTF. Supplemented by reference TRBV5-4 and TRBJ1-2, the full variable domain reads ETGVTQSPTHLIKTRGQQVTLRCSSQSGHNTVSWYQQALGQGPQFIFQYYREEENGRGNFPPRFSGLQFPNYSSELNVNALELDDSALYLCASSQWRGYGYTFGSGTRLTVV.

A remark on this clone: Other DNA sequences within the sample encode an identical CDR3. J is TRBJ1-3 and V is TRBV28; 8 bases fit TRBD1. Trimming took 2 bases from V and 4 from J; bases not matched to a gene: 4. CDR3 length equals 15 residues. Germline values: CDR1 MDHEN, CDR2 SYDVKM. CDR3 DNA: TGTGCCAGCAGTTTACAGGGGGCGCAGGGAAACACCATATATTTT. This codes for CASSLQGAQGNTIYF.

This chain links TRBV6-5 with TRBJ2-7; 9 bases fit TRBD1. CDR3 length: 13 residues. Unmatched junction bases numbered 6, after V lost 6 bases and J lost 6 bases. In germline, CDR1 is MNHEY, CDR2 SVGAGI. Written as DNA, the CDR3 is TGTGCCAGCAGGAGGGACAGGGTTGCCGAGCAGTACTTC. This encodes CASRRDRVAEQYF.

This chain links TRBV7-2 with TRBJ2-3; D is unclear. The length of the CDR3 is 13 residues. Trimming removed 8 bases at V and 4 bases at J, with 13 bases between. Germline V gene lookup returns CDR1 SGHTA and CDR2 FQGNSA. For the CDR3, the DNA is TGTGCCAGCTCACGTGCGCCCCCAGATACGCAGTATTTT. Its translation is CASSRAPPDTQYF.

The rearrangement uses TRBV6-6 and TRBJ1-5; 9 bases align to TRBD1. The junction had 5 bases not matched to a gene; V was cut back by 5 bases and J by 3 bases. The CDR3 is 15 residues long. Looked up from germline, CDR1 is MNHNY and CDR2 is SVGAGI (reference sequence). CDR3 coding DNA: TGTGCCAGCAGTCCCCGGGACAGGGTCAATCAGCCCCAGCATTTT. Its translation is CASSPRDRVNQPQHF.

J is TRBJ2-7 and V is TRBV5-5; 9 nucleotides agree with TRBD1. CDR1 and CDR2 (germline): SGHKS, YYEKEE (reference sequence). This CDR3 has 16 amino acids. Trimming cost V 5 bases and J 5 bases; bases outside gene matches: 14. CDR3 bases: TGTGCCAGCAGTTCTAGACAGGGGGACGGGTTACACGAGCAGTACTTC. Protein sequence: CASSSRQGDGLHEQYF.

The V call is TRBV6-5, the J call TRBJ1-1; unclear D gene. Germline CDR1 and CDR2: MNHEY and SVGAGI. V was pared by 8 bases and J by 0 bases, with 7 bases between. The CDR3 spans 12 residues. CDR3 sequence reads: CASRHLNTEAFF. CDR3 DNA: TGTGCCAGCCGACACCTGAACACTGAAGCTTTCTTT.

This CDR3 is CASSLSGAEKRYNEQFF. The CDR3 bases are TGTGCCAGCAGTCTGAGTGGGGCCGAGAAGCGATACAATGAGCAGTTCTTC. The chain links TRBV27 to TRBJ2-1, with D possibly being TRBD1 (5 bases). Germline V gene data show CDR1 as MNHEY and CDR2 as SMNVEV (reference sequence). Trimming took off 5 bases at V and 4 bases at J, with 21 bases between the two ends. This CDR3 is built from 17 residues.

The gene calls are TRBV7-9 and TRBJ2-1; possibly TRBD1 for D (6 bases). This CDR3 has 14 amino acids. V dropped 8 bases and J dropped 6 bases, with 17 bases sitting between them. CDR1 and CDR2 from the germline V gene are SEHNR and FQNEAQ (reference sequence). The DNA of the CDR3 is TGTGCCAGCCAGGGGACCATAGGGATCAATGAGCAGTTCTTC. This gives the protein CASQGTIGINEQFF.

In this sample, this clone turned up once. The rearrangement links TRBV11-2 to TRBJ2-1; 7 bases fit TRBD2. V was clipped by 1 base and J by 7 bases; unmatched bases: 13. Germline CDR1 and CDR2: SGHAT and FQNNGV. CDR3 size: 17 residues. Here the CDR3 DNA reads TGTGCCAGCAGCTTAGGTCTCGGAGCGGGGAAAGGGAATGAGCAGTTCTTC. Protein sequence: CASSLGLGAGKGNEQFF.

The rearrangement links TRBV5-4 to TRBJ1-1; no clear D. CDR3 length equals 14 residues. Germline lookup yields CDR1 SGHNT and CDR2 YYREEE (reference sequence). V was trimmed by 4 bases and J by 4 bases, leaving 14 bases between them. The CDR3 protein is CASSLRSEVTEAFF. CDR3 bases: TGTGCCAGCAGCCTTCGGAGCGAAGTCACTGAAGCTTTCTTT.

The V and J genes are TRBV2 and TRBJ1-1; D is ambiguous. Germline CDR1 reads SNHLY; CDR2 reads FYNNEI. This CDR3 contains 13 residues. Trimming took off 5 bases at V and 4 bases at J, with 11 bases between the two ends. CDR3 sequence (DNA): TGTGCCAGCAGTCCCGGGTCAGCCACTGAAGCTTTCTTT. Its translation: CASSPGSATEAFF.

The V and J genes are TRBV3-1 (or the pseudogene TRBV3-2) and TRBJ2-3, with D possibly TRBD2 on 6 matching bases. The CDR3 runs 13 residues. The V end lost 5 bases, the J end lost 4 bases, and 10 bases lay between the germline ends. The germline CDR1 and CDR2 sequences are LGHDT and YNNKEL (reference sequence). CDR3 region: CASSWGLADTQYF. In DNA form, the CDR3 reads TGTGCCAGCAGCTGGGGACTGGCAGATACGCAGTATTTT.

V is TRBV5-5 and J is TRBJ1-6, with TRBD1 matching over 12 bases. This CDR3 region has 17 residues. V shed 2 bases, J shed 7 bases, and the junction held 7 bases outside the gene matches. Germline V gene data show CDR1 as SGHKS and CDR2 as YYEKEE (reference sequence). CDR3 in amino acids: CASSFLWDRGQNSPLHF. In DNA form, the CDR3 reads TGTGCCAGCAGCTTTTTGTGGGACAGGGGGCAAAATTCACCCCTCCACTTT.

The chain has TRBV7-9 and TRBJ2-7; the D is unclear. V shed 1 base and J shed 4 bases, with 8 bases lying between them. In germline, CDR1 is SEHNR, CDR2 FQNEAQ (reference sequence). This CDR3 comprises 13 residues. As DNA, the CDR3 is TGTGCCAGCAGCTTAGACTTTCTTTACGAGCAGTACTTC. The encoded protein is CASSLDFLYEQYF.

The chain recombines TRBV5-1 with TRBJ2-1; 8 positions match TRBD1. Germline loops: CDR1 SGHRS, CDR2 YFSETQ. The CDR3 has 15 amino acids. J gave up 8 bases and V 3 bases, and 10 bases lay outside the gene matches. CDR3 protein: CASSSDRGDVDEQFF. DNA for the CDR3: TGCGCCAGCAGCTCAGACAGGGGAGATGTTGATGAGCAGTTCTTC.

This chain links TRBV6-5 with TRBJ1-6; TRBD1 is a possible D gene (5 bases). From germline, CDR1 is MNHEY and CDR2 SVGAGI. The CDR3 is 15 residues long. The V end lost 1 base, the J end lost 9 bases, and 13 bases lay between the germline ends. CDR3 residues: CASSYYGQALSPLHF. CDR3 DNA sequence: TGTGCCAGCAGTTACTACGGACAAGCTCTTTCACCCCTCCACTTT.